Below, one T cell receptor beta chain is given with its context. Its antigen is unknown. The data stem from a study of beta chain features in type 1 diabetes. At the level of the study: Healthy donors, compared against patients, showed similar age, gender and cell yields.

There was one heparinised blood draw per donor, averaging about 110 mL. The study's findings and limits: A pattern of fewer insertions and more deletions at VDJ junctions was seen in type 1 diabetes patients.

Expressed TCRB transcripts were sequenced, since all the RNA that had been isolated was reverse transcribed. The read count averaged approximately 4 million across naive, central memory and regulatory T cell samples. Generated by immunoSEQ multiplex PCR, the TCRdb table keeps only in-frame clones and is missing some. The repertoire holds 900,000 or so clones, with about a sixth as singletons. From germline, CDR1 is MNHNY and CDR2 SVGAGI (reference sequence). CDR3 size: 14 residues. The V end lost 6 bases, the J end lost 1 base, and 13 bases lay between the germline ends. The clonotype comes from a woman between 18 and 29 years old in good health. The chain uses TRBV6-6 and TRBJ2-7; unclear D gene. The sequenced sample was naive CD4+ T cells from blood. CDR3 protein: CASSPPGSSYEQYF. DNA for the CDR3: TGTGCCAGCAGCCCCCCGGGCAGTTCCTACGAGCAGTACTTC.